Below are 26 T cell receptor beta chains sequenced from a single sample in a study of blood T cells in healthy people across ages. A sample-barcoded 5' primer and a J-beta primer mix were used in a second PCR of roughly 7 to 11 cycles. TCRdb used MiXCR to reprocess the 5' RACE reads, holding one entry per CDR3 protein. The sample has about 680,000 distinct CDR3 sequences; more than 40% are singletons. Sequencing input: blood. These receptors were taken from a woman between 55 and 75 years old in good health.

This clonotype was counted a single time. The chain combines TRBV15 with TRBJ1-2; TRBD1 matches at 9 bases. The germline V gene has CDR1 LNHNV and CDR2 YYDKDF (reference sequence). CDR3 length equals 14 residues. Germline trimming cut 9 bases from V and 5 bases from J; bases unmatched to any gene: 10. CDR3 coding DNA: TGTGCCACAGGAGGGACAGGGAAGAGTTATGGCTACACCTTC. Encoded protein: CATGGTGKSYGYTF. The variable domain in full, completed from reference TRBV15 and TRBJ1-2, reads DAMVIQNPRYQVTQFGKPVTLSCSQTLNHNVMYWYQQKSSQAPKLLFHYYDKDFNNEADTPDNFQSRRPNTSFCFLDIRSPGLGDTAMYLCATGGTGKSYGYTFGSGTRLTVV.

Only a few counts were recorded for this clonotype. The V gene is TRBV29-1, the J gene TRBJ2-1; no clear D. CDR1 and CDR2 (germline): SQVTM, ANQGSEA. V lost 7 bases and J lost 2, with 15 bases in between. This CDR3 contains 14 residues. The CDR3 loop is CSAGSRTAYNEQFF. The CDR3 region has the DNA TGCAGCGCCGGCTCCCGTACGGCCTACAATGAGCAGTTCTTC.

V gene TRBV7-3 combines with J gene TRBJ2-5; TRBD1 might be the D (5 bases). CDR3 size: 16 residues. V was clipped by 4 bases and J by 1 base, with 16 bases between them. Germline loops: CDR1 SGHTA, CDR2 FQGTGA. The CDR3 region is CASSSGPGQGQETQYF. Written as DNA, the CDR3 is TGTGCCAGCAGCTCAGGACCGGGCCAGGGCCAAGAGACCCAGTACTTC.

CDR3 sequence: CSVRRIERTDTQYF. The DNA for the CDR3 is TGCAGTGTTCGGAGGATCGAACGCACAGATACGCAGTATTTT. This chain joins TRBV20-1 and TRBJ2-3, with D possibly matching TRBD2 (5 bases). Germline V gives CDR1 DFQATT, CDR2 SNEGSKA (reference sequence). The CDR3 loop spans 14 amino acids. Between the trimmed V and J ends, which lost 7 bases and 1 base, there was a span of 15 bases.

The genes are TRBV20-1 and TRBJ2-6; D is perhaps TRBD2 (6 bases). The V end was cut by 3 bases, the J end by 0 bases, with 18 bases between. The CDR3 is 18 amino acids. Germline loops: CDR1 DFQATT, CDR2 SNEGSKA (reference sequence). CDR3 sequence reads: CSASLGTSRSSGANVLTF. CDR3 nucleotide sequence: TGCAGTGCTAGCCTAGGGACTTCTCGGAGCTCTGGGGCCAACGTCCTGACTTTC.

This clonotype was counted between two and nine times. V usage is TRBV2 and J usage is TRBJ2-5, with D possibly matching TRBD1 (6 bases). Per the germline V gene, CDR1 is SNHLY and CDR2 is FYNNEI. V lost 4 bases and J 2 bases, leaving 8 bases between the germline ends. The CDR3 consists of 13 residues. The CDR3 sequence is CASSVTGQETQYF. The CDR3 DNA is TGTGCCAGCAGTGTAACAGGGCAAGAGACCCAGTACTTC.

Only a few counts were recorded for this clonotype. Just one base apart from a much larger clone, this may be a read error. The chain has TRBV7-2 and TRBJ2-7, with unresolved D. Germline V lookup: CDR1 SGHTA, CDR2 FQGNSA. The V and J ends lost 2 bases and 3 bases respectively, with 5 bases between them. There are 12 residues in the CDR3. The CDR3 loop is CASSLSFYEQYF. DNA for the CDR3: TGTGCCAGCAGCTTAAGCTTCTACGAGCAGTACTTC.

This clonotype was seen a few times. The chain links TRBV25-1 to TRBJ1-2, with 10 bases identical to TRBD1. From germline, CDR1 is MGHDK and CDR2 SYGVNS. With 3 bases clipped from V and 1 base from J, the junction kept 2 bases outside the gene matches. CDR3 length equals 15 residues. CDR3 region: CASSEDRGNNYGYTF. For the CDR3, the DNA is TGTGCCAGCAGTGAGGACAGGGGGAATAACTATGGCTACACCTTC.

This clonotype occurred once. This rearrangement joins TRBV12-3 or TRBV12-4 to TRBJ1-2, with 8 bases fitting TRBD1. This CDR3 comprises 14 residues. The ends lost 5 bases at V and 4 bases at J; junction bases unmatched: 6. DNA for the CDR3: TGTGCCAGCAGTCAACGACAGGGGACCTATGGCTACACCTTC. This gives the protein CASSQRQGTYGYTF.

V gene TRBV29-1 combines with J gene TRBJ2-5; maybe TRBD2 (5 bases). The V gene lost 3 bases and the J gene lost 4 bases, with 9 bases spanning the gap. From germline, CDR1 is SQVTM and CDR2 ANQGSEA. The CDR3 extends over 12 amino acids. This CDR3 reads CSVEMGRETQYF. CDR3 DNA sequence: TGCAGCGTTGAGATGGGGAGAGAGACCCAGTACTTC.

This chain joins TRBV28 and TRBJ2-7; 12 bases line up with TRBD2. Germline trimming cut 3 bases from V and 7 bases from J; bases unmatched to any gene: 7. This CDR3 comprises 15 residues. The V gene's germline CDR1 is MDHEN and CDR2 SYDVKM. CDR3 protein: CASSFRTSGTNEQYF. Here the CDR3 DNA reads TGTGCCAGCAGTTTTAGGACTAGCGGGACCAATGAGCAGTACTTC.

The J gene is TRBJ2-5, the V gene TRBV5-6, with TRBD2 matching 14 bases. The V gene's germline CDR1 is SGHDT and CDR2 YYEEEE. J gave up 13 bases and V 4 bases, and 6 bases lay outside the gene matches. The CDR3 has 13 amino acids. The CDR3 spells CASSPGTSGSTYF. CDR3 DNA: TGTGCCAGCAGCCCCGGGACTAGCGGGAGTACGTACTTC.

CDR3 residues: CASRRGGKDSEQFF. DNA of the CDR3: TGTGCCAGCAGGCGGGGAGGGAAAGATAGTGAGCAGTTCTTC. This chain connects TRBV7-2 to TRBJ2-1, with 7 positions matching TRBD2. The CDR3 has 14 amino acids. Germline CDR1 is SGHTA and CDR2 is FQGNSA. V trimming: 6 bases; J trimming: 9 bases; junction bases outside the gene matches: 11.

This rearrangement joins TRBV5-1 to TRBJ2-7, with 8 bases matching TRBD1. The J call is doubtful: the DNA matches TRBJ2-5 better. Germline CDR1 SGHRS, CDR2 YFSETQ. There are 15 residues in the CDR3. In DNA form, the CDR3 reads TGCGCCAGCAGCCAGCTACAGGGGGACCAAGAGACCCAGTACTTC. This codes for CASSQLQGDQETQYF.

The V and J genes are TRBV7-2 and TRBJ2-5; possibly TRBD1 or TRBD2 for D (5 bases each). The ends were cut back, 1 base at V and 2 bases at J, with 14 bases in the middle. The germline V gene has CDR1 SGHTA and CDR2 FQGNSA. The CDR3 sequence is 16 residues long. The DNA of the CDR3 is TGTGCCAGCAGCTTAGACCCACGGGGACGGCAAGAGACCCAGTACTTC. It codes for CASSLDPRGRQETQYF.

The chain carries TRBV6-2 or TRBV6-3 and TRBJ2-5, with 9 bases fitting TRBD1. CDR1 and CDR2 from the germline V gene are MNHEY and SVGEGT. V lost 8 bases to trimming and J lost 11 bases; unmatched junction nucleotides: 18. The CDR3 has 15 amino acids. This CDR3 reads CASRNTGGSYNEQYF. DNA of the CDR3: TGTGCCAGCCGAAACACAGGGGGCTCCTACAATGAGCAGTACTTC.

This rearrangement joins TRBV7-8 to TRBJ1-4; D unclear. Between the trimmed V and J ends, which lost 5 bases and 0 bases, there was a span of 19 bases. CDR1 and CDR2 from the germline V gene are SGHVS and FQNEAQ. The CDR3 loop spans 18 amino acids. The CDR3 DNA reads as TGTGCCAGCAGCAATAGTTTTTGGGCCCTGACAACTAATGAAAAACTGTTTTTT. Encoded protein: CASSNSFWALTTNEKLFF.

This sequence joins TRBV9 and TRBJ2-3, with a tentative D call TRBD2 (6 bases). Germline CDR1 is SGDLS and CDR2 is YYNGEE. V lost 3 bases and J lost 5, with 19 bases in between. The CDR3 runs to 16 residues. CDR3 DNA: TGTGCCAGCAGCGAGGGGACTGGAGTGAGAATAGATACGCAGTATTTT. Amino acids: CASSEGTGVRIDTQYF.

The chain employs TRBV30 and TRBJ2-4; no reliable D call. Between the trimmed V and J ends, which lost 5 bases and 2 bases, there was a span of 13 bases. This CDR3 is built from 14 residues. Germline V gene lookup returns CDR1 GTSNPN and CDR2 SVGIG (reference sequence). In DNA, the CDR3 is TGTGCCTGGGGCACCGGATTAACCAAAAACATTCAGTACTTC. This encodes CAWGTGLTKNIQYF.

This chain joins TRBV6-2 or TRBV6-3 and TRBJ2-7, with 10 bases fitting TRBD2. CDR3 length: 15 residues. Trimming cost V 2 bases and J 2 bases; bases outside gene matches: 3. Germline V gene data show CDR1 as MNHEY and CDR2 as SVGEGT. CDR3 bases: TGTGCCAGCAGTTACAGGACTAGCGGCGCCTACGAGCAGTACTTC. Its protein product is CASSYRTSGAYEQYF.

The J gene is TRBJ2-1, the V gene TRBV7-2, with TRBD2 matching 11 bases. The CDR3 has 16 amino acids. CDR1 and CDR2 (germline): SGHTA, FQGNSA. V trimming: 7 bases; J trimming: 6 bases; junction bases outside the gene matches: 11. CDR3 loop: CASTRVAGGPSNEQFF. CDR3 sequence (DNA): TGTGCCAGCACCAGAGTAGCGGGAGGGCCCTCCAATGAGCAGTTCTTC.

V usage is TRBV6-1 and J usage is TRBJ2-5; TRBD2 matches 11 bases. The germline V gene encodes CDR1 MNHNS and CDR2 SASEGT. V gave up 5 bases and J gave up 11 bases; unmatched junction bases: 22. The length of the CDR3 is 18 residues. CDR3 coding DNA: TGTGCCAGCAGTCCCCAGGAGGCTAGCGGGAGGTTTGGGAATGAGCAGTACTTC. Translating it yields CASSPQEASGRFGNEQYF.

This clonotype was seen more than once but under ten times. This chain uses TRBV6-6 with TRBJ2-3; 14 bases line up with TRBD2. Germline CDR1 and CDR2: MNHNY and SVGAGI (reference sequence). V was pared by 6 bases and J by 5 bases, with 7 bases of the junction left unmatched. This CDR3 has 16 residues. CDR3 DNA sequence: TGTGCCAGCAGACCCCCGGGACTAGCGGGGGTAGATACGCAGTATTTT. This sequence encodes CASRPPGLAGVDTQYF.

The J gene is TRBJ2-7, the V gene TRBV6-5, with 12 bases matching TRBD2. From germline, CDR1 is MNHEY and CDR2 SVGAGI. The CDR3 covers 13 residues. The ends lost 11 bases at V and 4 bases at J; junction bases unmatched: 6. This chain's CDR3 is CASTGLAGYEQYF. CDR3 in DNA: TGTGCCTCCACAGGACTAGCGGGGTACGAGCAGTACTTC.

The rearrangement joins TRBV10-3 to TRBJ2-1, with D maybe TRBD2 (6 bases). The CDR3 has 13 amino acids. Trimming pared 5 bases from V and 8 bases from J, leaving 13 bases between. The germline V gene has CDR1 ENHRY and CDR2 SYGVKD. The CDR3 DNA is TGTGCCATCAGTAAGTTCTCTAGCGATGAGCAGTTCTTC. It translates to CAISKFSSDEQFF.

This clonotype was observed many times. The genes are TRBV20-1 and TRBJ1-1; no clear D. The V and J ends lost 1 base and 5 bases respectively, with 11 bases between them. Germline assignment: CDR1 DFQATT and CDR2 SNEGSKA (reference sequence). CDR3 length: 13 residues. CDR3 nucleotide sequence: TGCAGTGCTAGAGGACTTCTTAGGACTGAAGCTTTCTTT. Protein sequence: CSARGLLRTEAFF.